This TCR beta chain was obtained from a study of blood T cell repertoires in COVID-19. Across the whole study: COVID-19 samples, acute and convalescent, were from the United States, Italy and Spain. Sample material is recorded as cDNA or gDNA derived from T cells, B-cell-depleted T cells, or PBMCs.

The germline gives CDR1 LGHNA, CDR2 YNFKEQ. Losses at the gene ends were 0 bases for V and 4 bases for J; bases not matched to a gene: 13. The CDR3 is 18 amino acids. In the source study's methods: Scientists estimated how many nucleated cells there were by amplifying reference gene primers. Method: immunoSEQ multiplex PCR; TCRdb's copy keeps in-frame clones and lacks some. Clone size and the V and J calls come from that table; the DNA yielded D and trimming. The repertoire holds roughly 230,000 clones, with approximately 89% as singletons. This clone was counted a single time. This rearrangement joins TRBV4-2 to TRBJ2-5; TRBD2 matches at 8 bases. Sequencing was carried out using peripheral blood. The TCR originated in a woman between 40 and 55 years old who had recovered from COVID-19. CDR3 protein: CASSQERESGGMGETQYF. CDR3 coding DNA: TGTGCCAGCAGCCAAGAACGAGAAAGCGGGGGCATGGGAGAGACCCAGTACTTC.